This T cell receptor (beta chain) stems from a study of beta chain features in type 1 diabetes. Findings of the study overall: Patients' naive, central memory and regulatory TCRB repertoires appeared more alike than those of healthy donors. Possible PCR preference for shorter templates applied equally to patients and controls. The study found moderately but significantly shorter TCRB CDR3s in all four CD4+ subsets of Type 1 diabetes patients.

Expressed TCRB transcripts were sequenced after all isolated RNA was converted to cDNA. This table comes from immunoSEQ multiplex PCR, and its TCRdb copy is limited to in-frame clones, with some not included. The sample comprises under 350,000 clones, roughly an eighth of which are singletons, and 0.017% rests with the top ten. The CDR3 has 13 residues. Points on this clone: Antigen: not known.

The sequencing input was naive CD4+ T cells from blood. V gene TRBV21-1 combines with J gene TRBJ1-1; the DNA was not used to check the table's D call, TRBD1. TRBV21-1 is given as a pseudogene. This TCR derives from a man aged 25 to 45 with type 1 diabetes. CDR3: CASSATANTEAFF. The CDR3 DNA reads as TGTGCCAGCTCTGCTACAGCGAACACTGAAGCTTTCTTT.